The 24 T cell receptor beta chains in this list originate from one sample, sequenced in a study of T cell responses to AZD1222 COVID-19 vaccine. Profiled with immunoSEQ multiplex PCR; TCRdb holds only in-frame clones, not every one. In the table there are around 58,000 clones, 70% to 90% of which are singletons. Sequenced material: peripheral blood, taken 28 days after the second AZD1222 dose. The receptors were sampled from an adult who received the AZD1222 COVID-19 vaccine.

This sequence joins TRBV30 and TRBJ2-1; TRBD1 aligns across 10 bases. The CDR3 has 13 residues. The V gene's germline CDR1 is GTSNPN and CDR2 SVGIG (reference sequence). V was pared by 7 bases and J by 9 bases, with 9 bases of the junction left unmatched. The chain's CDR3 is CASTRQGASEQFF. The CDR3 nucleotides are TGTGCCTCCACCCGACAGGGGGCCAGTGAGCAGTTCTTC.

The gene calls are TRBV12-3 or TRBV12-4 and TRBJ1-2; TRBD1 might be the D (5 bases). This CDR3 is built from 13 residues. V shed 2 bases and J shed 10 bases, with 14 bases lying between them. The CDR3 sequence: CASSLFAGFDYTF. The CDR3 DNA reads as TGTGCCAGCAGTTTATTTGCAGGGTTCGACTACACCTTC.

V is TRBV3-1 (or the pseudogene TRBV3-2) and J is TRBJ1-2, with D unclear. The CDR3 runs to 14 residues. Trimming took off 0 bases at V and 2 bases at J, with 7 bases between the two ends. The germline CDR1 and CDR2 sequences are LGHDT and YNNKEL (reference sequence). This CDR3 reads CASSQEAVNYGYTF. The CDR3 DNA is TGTGCCAGCAGCCAAGAGGCAGTCAACTATGGCTACACCTTC.

The chain joins TRBV18 to TRBJ1-1; D is uncertain. V lost 3 bases and J 1 base, leaving 9 bases between the germline ends. Germline lookup yields CDR1 KGHSH and CDR2 LQKENI. CDR3 length equals 14 residues. The CDR3, as DNA: TGTGCCAGCTCACCTGAGGTGCAGAACACTGAAGCTTTCTTT. Its protein product is CASSPEVQNTEAFF. The entire variable domain, with the rest obtained from reference TRBV18 and TRBJ1-1, is as follows: NAGVMQNPRHLVRRRGQEARLRCSPMKGHSHVYWYRQLPEEGLKFMVYLQKENIIDESGMPKERFSAEFPKEGPSILRIQQVVRGDSAAYFCASSPEVQNTEAFFGQGTRLTVV.

This chain links TRBV7-9 with TRBJ2-7, with 9 bases that match TRBD1. The germline gives CDR1 SEHNR, CDR2 FQNEAQ (reference sequence). The J segment lost 6 bases and the V segment lost 1 base, leaving 7 bases of the junction unmatched. The CDR3 is made up of 15 amino acids. Here the CDR3 DNA reads TGTGCCAGCAGCTTAGAACAGGGGGCTAAGCGCGAGCAGTACTTC. Its translation: CASSLEQGAKREQYF.

This clone was seen a single time. This chain connects TRBV4-2 to TRBJ2-1; D may match TRBD1 or TRBD2 (5 bases each). CDR1 LGHNA and CDR2 YNFKEQ come from the germline V gene. CDR3 length: 13 residues. Between the trimmed V and J ends, which lost 5 bases and 6 bases, there was a span of 11 bases. CDR3 nucleotide sequence: TGTGCCAGCAGCTACTCCGGGGCCAATGAGCAGTTCTTC. Its translation is CASSYSGANEQFF.

The chain is built from TRBV5-1 and TRBJ2-2; D assignment may be TRBD1 or TRBD2 (6 bases each). The V end lost 2 bases, the J end lost 4 bases, and 12 bases lay between the germline ends. Germline lookup yields CDR1 SGHRS and CDR2 YFSETQ. The CDR3 has 15 amino acids. The CDR3 loop is CASSFGGRFTGELFF. Here the CDR3 DNA reads TGCGCCAGCAGCTTTGGGGGGCGATTCACCGGGGAGCTGTTTTTT.

The J gene is TRBJ1-5, the V gene TRBV4-2; D remains unclear. The V end was cut by 0 bases, the J end by 2 bases, with 14 bases between. The CDR3 has 17 residues. Looked up from germline, CDR1 is LGHNA and CDR2 is YNFKEQ. The CDR3 DNA sequence: TGTGCCAGCAGCCAAGAGGCCGCGGGCTTCGGCAATCAGCCCCAGCATTTT. Residues: CASSQEAAGFGNQPQHF.

The chain joins TRBV4-1 to TRBJ1-6; the D is unclear. The CDR3 length is 15 residues. The ends were cut back, 3 bases at V and 7 bases at J, with 13 bases in the middle. The V gene's germline CDR1 is MGHRA and CDR2 YSYEKL. CDR3 protein: CASSQIRTLNSPLHF. The CDR3 coding sequence is TGCGCCAGCAGCCAGATCCGCACCCTGAATTCACCCCTCCACTTT.

The chain is built from TRBV3-1 (or the pseudogene TRBV3-2) and TRBJ2-1; 7 bases are shared with TRBD1. Germline CDR1 is LGHDT and CDR2 is YNNKEL (reference sequence). Trimming at V came to 1 base and at J to 9 bases, leaving 9 bases not matched to a gene. The CDR3 covers 15 residues. The DNA for the CDR3 is TGTGCCAGCAGCCAAGGGTGGCAGGGGGTCAGTGAGCAGTTCTTC. It codes for CASSQGWQGVSEQFF.

The V call is TRBV7-2, the J call TRBJ2-3; possibly TRBD2 for D (5 bases). This CDR3 comprises 14 residues. CDR1 is SGHTA and CDR2 is FQGNSA in the germline V gene. V lost 5 bases and J 2 bases, leaving 11 bases between the germline ends. This CDR3 is CASSTGLFTDTQYF. The CDR3 region has the DNA TGTGCCAGCAGCACCGGACTGTTCACAGATACGCAGTATTTT.

This rearrangement joins TRBV3-1 (or the pseudogene TRBV3-2) to TRBJ1-2; D gene uncertain. This CDR3 is built from 13 residues. The V end was cut by 7 bases, the J end by 2 bases, with 11 bases between. Germline values: CDR1 LGHDT, CDR2 YNNKEL (reference sequence). The chain's CDR3 is CASTSAANYGYTF. CDR3 DNA sequence: TGTGCCAGCACCTCGGCGGCGAACTATGGCTACACCTTC.

The chain joins TRBV6-2 or TRBV6-3 to TRBJ2-7; D perhaps matches TRBD2 (6 bases). The CDR3 consists of 15 residues. V was shortened by 4 bases and J by 6 bases, with 19 bases between the two germline ends. Germline CDR1 MNHEY, CDR2 SVGEGT. The chain's CDR3 is CASSSSPAGIGEQYF. DNA of the CDR3: TGTGCCAGCAGTTCCTCCCCGGCGGGAATAGGCGAGCAGTACTTC.

In this sample, this clone turned up once. The chain couples TRBV11-3 to TRBJ2-1; no clear D gene. The CDR3 totals 13 residues. Between the trimmed V and J ends, which lost 3 bases and 6 bases, there was a span of 9 bases. Germline loops: CDR1 SGHNT, CDR2 YENEEA. The CDR3, as DNA: TGTGCCAGCAGCTTGACCGGGCGCAATGAGCAGTTCTTC. Encoded protein: CASSLTGRNEQFF. Using reference TRBV11-3 and TRBJ2-1 for the parts outside the CDR3, the full variable domain is EAGVVQSPRYKIIEKKQPVAFWCNPISGHNTLYWYLQNLGQGPELLIRYENEEAVDDSQLPKDRFSAERLKGVDSTLKIQPAELGDSAVYLCASSLTGRNEQFFGPGTRLTVL.

The chain employs TRBV29-1 and TRBJ2-3, with D possibly TRBD2 on 6 matching bases. Germline-derived CDR1 and CDR2 are SQVTM and ANQGSEA. The CDR3 consists of 14 residues. Between the trimmed V and J ends, which lost 3 bases and 4 bases, there was a span of 14 bases. In DNA, the CDR3 is TGCAGCGTTGAGGGGGAGGTCGGGGCAGATACGCAGTATTTT. Protein sequence: CSVEGEVGADTQYF.

The V gene is TRBV29-1, the J gene TRBJ2-1; tentatively, D is TRBD1 or TRBD2 (5 bases each). The CDR3 has 13 residues. The germline V gene has CDR1 SQVTM and CDR2 ANQGSEA. The V and J ends lost 3 bases and 10 bases respectively, with 16 bases between them. The CDR3 sequence is CSVEAWDDEEQFF. The CDR3 DNA reads as TGCAGCGTTGAGGCGTGGGACGATGAGGAGCAGTTCTTC.

The J gene is TRBJ1-1, the V gene TRBV21-1. TRBV21-1 represents a pseudogene. This CDR3 region has 15 residues. The CDR3 DNA reads TGTGCCAGCAGCAAATGGTGGAGCCTTAAAGGTGAAGCTTTCTTT. It is translated as CASSKWWSLKGEAFF.

This sequence joins TRBV5-8 and TRBJ1-1; 9 bases are shared with TRBD1. The CDR3 is made up of 13 amino acids. CDR1 and CDR2 from the germline V gene are SGHTS and YDEGEE. The J segment lost 14 bases and the V segment lost 3 bases, leaving 11 bases of the junction unmatched. CDR3 DNA sequence: TGTGCCAGCAGCTCACAGGGGGCGCATCTTAAATTCTTT. It translates to CASSSQGAHLKFF. Supplemented by reference TRBV5-8 and TRBJ1-1, the full variable domain reads EAGVTQSPTHLIKTRGQQATLRCSPISGHTSVYWYQQALGLGLQFLLWYDEGEERNRGNFPPRFSGRQFPNYSSELNVNALELEDSALYLCASSSQGAHLKFFGQGTRLTVV.

This sequence joins TRBV7-9 and TRBJ1-6; D perhaps matches TRBD1 (5 bases). Trimming took off 5 bases at V and 7 bases at J, with 6 bases between the two ends. From germline, CDR1 is SEHNR and CDR2 FQNEAQ (reference sequence). The CDR3 runs to 12 residues. The CDR3 DNA sequence: TGTGCCAGCAGCCGACAGAATTCACCCCTCCACTTT. Translation: CASSRQNSPLHF. Together with reference TRBV7-9 and TRBJ1-6, the CDR3 gives the full variable domain: DTGVSQNPRHKITKRGQNVTFRCDPISEHNRLYWYRQTLGQGPEFLTYFQNEAQLEKSRLLSDRFSAERPKGSFSTLEIQRTEQGDSAMYLCASSRQNSPLHFGNGTRLTVT.

This chain links TRBV7-8 with TRBJ1-3; possible D gene TRBD1, 5 bases. CDR1 SGHVS and CDR2 FQNEAQ come from the germline V gene. Trimming shortened V by 7 bases and J by 1 base, and 11 bases separated the two germline ends. CDR3 length: 14 amino acids. The CDR3, as DNA: TGTGCCAGCAAGAACGACAGTTCTGGAAACACCATATATTTT. This codes for CASKNDSSGNTIYF.

The gene calls are TRBV5-8 and TRBJ2-3; maybe TRBD1 (6 bases). CDR1 SGHTS and CDR2 YDEGEE come from the germline V gene. This CDR3 comprises 16 residues. V was trimmed by 2 bases and J by 2 bases, leaving 15 bases between them. CDR3 in amino acids: CASSLGNRVYTDTQYF. DNA for the CDR3: TGTGCCAGCAGCTTAGGCAACAGGGTGTACACAGATACGCAGTATTTT. Drawing the rest from reference TRBV5-8 and TRBJ2-3, the complete variable domain is EAGVTQSPTHLIKTRGQQATLRCSPISGHTSVYWYQQALGLGLQFLLWYDEGEERNRGNFPPRFSGRQFPNYSSELNVNALELEDSALYLCASSLGNRVYTDTQYFGPGTRLTVL.

The chain carries TRBV14 and TRBJ2-1; D possibly uses TRBD1 or TRBD2 (7 bases each). Trimming left V 0 bases short and J 6 bases short, with 15 bases between. Germline assignment: CDR1 SGHDN and CDR2 FVKESK. The CDR3 is 16 amino acids. This chain's CDR3 is CASSQDLPGGANEQFF. Written as DNA, the CDR3 is TGTGCCAGCAGCCAAGATCTACCAGGGGGGGCCAATGAGCAGTTCTTC.

The chain couples TRBV5-1 to TRBJ2-7; TRBD1 agrees at 10 bases. Germline CDR1 reads SGHRS; CDR2 reads YFSETQ. V lost 4 bases to trimming and J lost 2 bases; unmatched junction nucleotides: 6. The CDR3 totals 15 residues. The CDR3 DNA reads as TGCGCCAGCAGCCCCAGACAGGGGGCGACCTACGAGCAGTACTTC. It translates to CASSPRQGATYEQYF.

CDR3 sequence (DNA): TGTGCCAGCCTCTCTCTAGACGCCCCCTACGAGCAGTACTTC. Protein product: CASLSLDAPYEQYF. The chain carries TRBV27 and TRBJ2-7, with D unclear. From germline, CDR1 is MNHEY and CDR2 SMNVEV (reference sequence). The CDR3 runs to 14 residues. V lost 8 bases to trimming and J lost 2 bases, with 16 bases between them.